This TCR beta chain emerged from a study of blood T cells in healthy people across ages (dated by TCRdb to between 2014 and 2017). At the level of the whole study: In model experiments, roughly one uniquely barcoded TCR beta cDNA molecule per two T cells was captured by template switching. The study measured age-related changes in TCR beta repertoire diversity using deep sequencing normalized with unique cDNA molecular identifiers. The donors were split into four age groups: young (average 16 years), middle-aged (about 40), aged (roughly 65) and long-lived (about 82). Two additional independent replicas of 1 million unique cDNA reads from the same blood draw were analyzed for two donors (one aged 18 to 29 and one aged 80 or older). The paper as a whole reports these results and caveats: Because donor CMV infection status was unknown, age-related changes in expanded clonotypes were potentially confounded. There was a strong correlation between observed TCR beta diversity and the percentage of naive T cells measured by flow cytometry. As age increased, observed TCR beta diversity per million T cells dropped in a roughly linear way, and a significant reduction was already evident by age 40. Compared with the aged group, the long-lived group had more naive CD4+ T cells, fewer expanded clones and increased TCR diversity, a pattern suggesting age selection. Estimates of total diversity based on one million sequenced T cells were considered lower bounds and underestimates. Bulk unsorted PBMC profiling prevented conclusive comparison of naive and antigen-experienced compartments.

The library came from 5' RACE. The sample was run on an Illumina HiSeq 2500. A second about 7 to 11 cycle PCR used a sample-barcoded 5' primer and a J-beta primer mix. Each TCR beta cDNA molecule received a unique molecular identifier from a template-switch 5' adaptor carrying 12 random nucleotides. Each sample yielded at least 2.5 million CDR3-containing paired-end reads. First-strand cDNA was synthesized from all RNA with the Mint cDNA synthesis kit, primed by a TRBC-specific oligonucleotide. Following uracil-DNA glycosylase treatment, all cDNA underwent a first 18-cycle PCR with the universal primers M1SS and BC2_uni_R. The authors' pipeline ran thus. Each sample was normalized by randomly selecting 1 million high-quality reads, each carrying a distinct molecular identifier. Reads with shared molecular identifiers were discarded instead of being binned into consensus sequences. MiTCR, run with a Q25 quality threshold and the strictest error-elimination algorithm, handled CDR3 identification, clonotype clustering and error correction. A nonparametric unseen species model with Euler transformation was used to estimate lower-bound total TCR beta diversity. TCRdb trimmed the raw reads at Q25, called clones with MiXCR and kept productive beta chains. Here each entry gathers all rows of one CDR3 protein and keeps the most common genes and DNA. These V and J calls rely on TCRdb rather than the paper's analysis. In all, the sample holds fewer than 800,000 distinct CDR3 sequences, and approximately 25% of those were seen once. The top ten clonotypes cover 9.4% of the sample.

The germline V gene provides CDR1 SGDLS and CDR2 YYNGEE. A distance of 14 bases separates the germline ends of V and J, which lose 0 bases and 5 bases respectively. Reading from cysteine to phenylalanine, the CDR3 counts 15 amino acids. Only the CDR3 region is kept as DNA, spanning 45 bases read in frame from base 1. Systemically healthy Caucasian individuals from Russia, 35 to 40 in total and aged about 6 to 100 years, were included as donors. Each donor gave ten milliliters of peripheral blood, collected into EDTA-treated Vacutainer tubes. Ficoll-Paque density-gradient centrifugation was used to isolate PBMCs, with at least 6.5 million per sample. Total RNA, at least 6 micrograms per sample, was extracted from PBMCs with Trizol reagent. For every donor, an aliquot of PBMCs went through flow cytometry to measure the percentages of naive CD45RAhigh/CD27high T cells. This clonotype was counted a few times. Its antigen remains unidentified. No base-level quality is on record; no much larger clone is a single base apart.

In addition, the sample was reused for a study of T cells of mothers and their children. The second publication reports: The donors were nine systemically healthy Caucasian individuals, made up of three mothers and their six children. cDNA synthesis consumed the entire amount of extracted RNA, loaded at approximately 1.6 ug RNA in each 15 ul reaction. In the second PCR, sample barcodes and 2-4 random nucleotides were introduced via the M1S primer. Each mother yielded over 9 million TCR beta CDR3 reads and each child about 3 million reads. Thymic selection shapes the output of TCR recombination in a similar way in related and unrelated pairs, and inherited differences have a minor effect. Normalized repertoire overlap was always slightly but never significantly higher in related than unrelated mother-child pairs. No persistent microchimeric T cell clones were found, with a detection sensitivity of approximately 100 clones per million clonotypes. Deep NGS was used in the study to compare the TCR beta repertoires of mothers and children and to look for features that separate related mother-child pairs from unrelated individuals. On average, the children were approximately 11 +/- 4 years old, while the mothers were around 40 +/- 4 years old. After adapters were ligated using NEBNext reagents, the libraries underwent 100+100 nt paired-end sequencing on an Illumina HiSeq 2000. To prevent cross-contamination, the mother and child libraries were prepared one month apart and sequenced in separate runs. For each donor, between about 450,000 and 2,300,000 distinct TCR beta clonotypes were identified. Naive TCR beta clonotypes were estimated from low-frequency clonotypes matched to each donor's FACS-determined naive share, without sorting.

The chain is assembled from TRBV9 and TRBJ2-5; the D region may be TRBD1 or TRBD2, each matching 5 bases equally. Sequencing was carried out using blood. The sequence was collected from a boy aged 10-17 years in good health. The sequenced DNA: TGTGCCAGCAGCGTAGGAGGGGATCTGGGCGAGACCCAGTACTTC. Translated, it gives CASSVGGDLGETQYF.